This is a list of T cell receptor beta chains from one sample in a study of PD-1 blockade in classical Hodgkin lymphoma. Clones were read by immunoSEQ multiplex PCR, and TCRdb kept only the in-frame ones, dropping some. The data hold just under 45,000 clones, with roughly three quarters observed a single time. The material sequenced was peripheral blood mononuclear cells (PBMCs), taken before the second cycle of nivolumab. These receptor sequences come from a human donor with classical Hodgkin lymphoma. Both conserved end residues are part of each CDR3. D genes are given only for firm matches. Clone sizes are given selectively: once, few, many, or a class where the clone is expanded.

abundance	d_gene	v_gene	j_gene	CDR3nt	CDR3aa
medium-sized	NA	TRBV7-9	TRBJ2-1	TGTGCCAGCAGCTTAGGGGCTACATCTGGGGATGAGCAGTTCTTC	CASSLGATSGDEQFF
once	NA	TRBV7-3	TRBJ1-6	TGTGCCAGCAGCTTAGACCAGGGAGGGAATTCACCCCTCCACTTT	CASSLDQGGNSPLHF
NA	TRBD1	TRBV28	TRBJ2-7	TGTGCCAGCAGTTTATCCGGGACAGGAGTGAACGAGCAGTACTTC	CASSLSGTGVNEQYF
NA	NA	TRBV28	TRBJ2-1	TGTGCCAGCAGTTTATCCTACAATGAGCAGTTCTTC	CASSLSYNEQFF
few	TRBD1	TRBV4-1	TRBJ2-7	TGCGCCAGCAGCCAACTCCTTTTAATACAGGGGACGGGCGAGCAGTACTTC	CASSQLLLIQGTGEQYF
NA	TRBD2	TRBV27	TRBJ2-7	TGTGCCAGCAGGGTAGCGGGAGACCGCTACGAGCAGTACTTC	CASRVAGDRYEQYF
NA	NA	TRBV28	TRBJ1-2	TGTGCCAGCCGACGGGGGGCTATCGTGGGGGATGGCTACACCTTC	CASRRGAIVGDGYTF
NA	TRBD1	TRBV4-3	TRBJ1-4	TGCGCCAGCAGCCAAGAGGCGCAGGGGGCTGAAAAACTGTTTTTT	CASSQEAQGAEKLFF
NA	NA	TRBV14	TRBJ1-1	TGTGCCAGCAGCTCTATTGTAGGGTACACTGAAGCTTTCTTT	CASSSIVGYTEAFF
once	NA	TRBV29-1	TRBJ1-2	TGCAGCGTTGAAGAATCCCCTTACCCTGGCTACACCTTC	CSVEESPYPGYTF
NA	NA	TRBV4-2	TRBJ2-7	TGTGCCAGCAGCCAAGAGAGCGGAGGGGACTCCTACGAGCAGTACTTC	CASSQESGGDSYEQYF
NA	NA	TRBV9	TRBJ2-7	TGTGCCAGCAGCGTCAGTGGGGTTGACCACGAGCAGTACTTC	CASSVSGVDHEQYF
NA	TRBD1	TRBV12-5	TRBJ1-5	TGTGCTAGTGCTTCCGGTCAGGGGGTTGGACAGCCCCAGCATTTT	CASASGQGVGQPQHF
NA	TRBD1	TRBV18	TRBJ1-1	TGTGCCAGCTCACCACCGGGACAGGGAAACTTGAACACTGAAGCTTTCTTT	CASSPPGQGNLNTEAFF
NA	TRBD1	TRBV13	TRBJ2-2	TGTGCCAGCAGCTCCTCAGGGGGAGCCGGGGAGCTGTTTTTT	CASSSSGGAGELFF
few	NA	TRBV5-4	TRBJ2-7	TGTGCCAGCAGCCGGGACTTATCCTACGAGCAGTACTTC	CASSRDLSYEQYF
NA	NA	TRBV10-3	TRBJ2-5	TGTGCCATCTTAATTTTGGAGACCCAGTACTTC	CAILILETQYF
NA	NA	TRBV29-1	TRBJ2-3	TGCAGCGCCCTGGGGGGGGCAGGAGATACGCAGTATTTT	CSALGGAGDTQYF
NA	NA	TRBV4-1	TRBJ1-6	TGCGCCAGCAGCCAAGATCCCCCCAGGTCGTCGATTTCACCCCTCCACTTT	CASSQDPPRSSISPLHF
NA	NA	TRBV5-4	TRBJ1-5	TGTGCCAGCAGGTCGGCAGCACAGTTCAATCAGCCCCAGCATTTT	CASRSAAQFNQPQHF
once	NA	TRBV28	TRBJ2-7	TGTGCCAGCAGTCCCCACGGACTTCCCCTCCCTGGCGAGCAGTACTTC	CASSPHGLPLPGEQYF
NA	TRBD1	TRBV11-3	TRBJ2-3	TGTGCCAGCAGCGCTAGCCCAGGGGGCCAAACAGATACGCAGTATTTT	CASSASPGGQTDTQYF
NA	NA	TRBV4-3	TRBJ2-1	TGCGCCAGCAGCCAAGACGGAAGCTCCTACAATGAGCAGTTCTTC	CASSQDGSSYNEQFF
few	NA	TRBV30	TRBJ2-2	TGTGCCTGGATTAGGGGCGTCGCCGGGGAGCTGTTTTTT	CAWIRGVAGELFF
few	NA	TRBV6-5	TRBJ2-3	TGTGCCAGCAAGTACCAGACGGAACTCACAGATACGCAGTATTTT	CASKYQTELTDTQYF
NA	NA	TRBV19	TRBJ1-5	TGTGCCAGTAGTATAGTCGAGGCTCGGCCCCAGCATTTT	CASSIVEARPQHF
NA	TRBD1	TRBV10-1	TRBJ1-4	TGCGCCAGCAGACCCGGGACAGGGACGGCGACTAATGAAAAACTGTTTTTT	CASRPGTGTATNEKLFF
NA	NA	TRBV21-1	TRBJ2-7	TGTGCCAGCAGCACTAGCGGAGTTGGCCCGGAGGAGCAGTACTTC	CASSTSGVGPEEQYF
NA	NA	TRBV6-1	TRBJ1-2	TGTGCCAGCAGTGAAAGGATGGGGACGGGGTGTGGCTACACCTTC	CASSERMGTGCGYTF
NA	TRBD1	TRBV19	TRBJ1-2	TGTGCCAGTAGTGCCTCTCTGATCCAGACAGGGACTAATGGCTACACCTTC	CASSASLIQTGTNGYTF
NA	TRBD1	TRBV12-5	TRBJ2-7	TGTGCTAGTGCTCCTGGACAGGGAGGATACGAGCAGTACTTC	CASAPGQGGYEQYF
few	NA	TRBV2	TRBJ2-1	TGTGCCAGCAGTGAAGGGTGGCTTTCGAATGAGCAGTTCTTC	CASSEGWLSNEQFF
NA	TRBD2	TRBV11-3	TRBJ2-5	TGTGCCAGCAGCTTAGGGATGGCCGGGACTAGCGGCTCCCAGTACTTC	CASSLGMAGTSGSQYF
NA	TRBD1	TRBV7-9	TRBJ1-5	TGTGCCAGCAGCGTAGACCAGGGACAGGTTAGCAATCAGCCCCAGCATTTT	CASSVDQGQVSNQPQHF
NA	NA	TRBV7-2	TRBJ1-3	TGTGCCAGCAGCTTAGACAGGCTCTCCTCTGGAAACACCATATATTTT	CASSLDRLSSGNTIYF
NA	NA	TRBV13	TRBJ2-7	TGTGCCAGCAGCTCCGAGGGGGACGAGCAGTACTTC	CASSSEGDEQYF
NA	NA	TRBV7-6	TRBJ1-1	TGTGCCAGCAGCTCACCCACTGGAACTGAAGCTTTCTTT	CASSSPTGTEAFF
NA	NA	TRBV6-6	TRBJ2-4	TGTGCCAGCAGTTACCCCGGATTGGACATTCAGTACTTC	CASSYPGLDIQYF
NA	TRBD1	TRBV30	TRBJ1-2	TGTGCCTGGAGCCGGGACAGGGACTATGGCTACACCTTC	CAWSRDRDYGYTF
few	TRBD1	TRBV2	TRBJ1-4	TGTGCCAGCAGTATAGGGACAGTGAATGAAAAACTGTTTTTT	CASSIGTVNEKLFF
few	NA	TRBV27	TRBJ1-5	TGTGCCAGCGGGGAGGGCAATCAGCCCCAGCATTTT	CASGEGNQPQHF
NA	TRBD2	TRBV9	TRBJ2-3	TGTGCCAGCAGTAGGGGACTAGTGGATAAAACAGATACGCAGTATTTT	CASSRGLVDKTDTQYF
NA	NA	TRBV4-3	TRBJ2-1	TGCGCCAGCAGCCTCGGGGACTACAATGAGCAGTTCTTC	CASSLGDYNEQFF
NA	NA	TRBV19	TRBJ1-1	TGTGCCACCCAGACAGAGCTTCATAGGGACACTGAAGCTTTCTTT	CATQTELHRDTEAFF
NA	TRBD1	TRBV9	TRBJ1-2	TGTGCCAGCACGGACAGGGGCGAAAGAAGTGGCTACACCTTC	CASTDRGERSGYTF
NA	NA	TRBV9	TRBJ2-7	TGTGCCAGCAGCGGAACGGGGCCAGGCTACGAGCAGTACTTC	CASSGTGPGYEQYF
NA	NA	TRBV18	TRBJ2-1	TGTGCCAGCCTCGTATCCAACAATGAGCAGTTCTTC	CASLVSNNEQFF
NA	TRBD2	TRBV4-2	TRBJ2-7	TGTGCCAGCAGCCAAGAGGGACGGACTAGCCCAGGCTACGAGCAGTACTTC	CASSQEGRTSPGYEQYF
NA	TRBD2	TRBV7-8	TRBJ2-1	TGTGCCAGCAGCTTAGGGATAGCGGGAGACGAGAATGAGCAGTTCTTC	CASSLGIAGDENEQFF
once	NA	TRBV2	TRBJ2-7	TGTGCCAGCAGTGAAATTTCAGGGATTAACTACGAGCAGTACTTC	CASSEISGINYEQYF
NA	TRBD2	TRBV7-9	TRBJ2-7	TGTGCCAGCAAGCCTAGCGGGAACTACGAGCAGTACTTC	CASKPSGNYEQYF
once	TRBD1	TRBV30	TRBJ1-1	TGTGCCTGGAGTGGCTCCAGGGGGTCATCCACTGAAGCTTTCTTT	CAWSGSRGSSTEAFF
once	NA	TRBV7-2	TRBJ2-7	TGTGCCAGCAGCTTAGGTGTCCCTTTTTACGAGCAGTACTTC	CASSLGVPFYEQYF
once	TRBD2	TRBV7-3	TRBJ2-1	TGTGCCAGCAGCTTAATTGTACGGGGGGAATACAATGAGCAGTTCTTC	CASSLIVRGEYNEQFF
NA	NA	TRBV7-2	TRBJ1-2	TGTGCCAGCAGCCCTCAGCGGGACTATGGCTACACCTTC	CASSPQRDYGYTF
NA	TRBD1	TRBV30	TRBJ1-2	TGTGCCTGGAGTTTCAGGGGGGGCTTCTACTTC	CAWSFRGGFYF
few	TRBD2	TRBV4-1	TRBJ2-5	TGCGCCAGCAGCACCATAGCGGGGGGGGGTGAGACCCAGTACTTC	CASSTIAGGGETQYF
NA	NA	TRBV7-8	TRBJ2-7	TGTGCCAGCAGCCCCTTGGAGGGAGGACGTTACGAGCAGTACTTC	CASSPLEGGRYEQYF
NA	TRBD1	TRBV29-1	TRBJ2-7	TGCAGCGTTGTTGGGGACAGGGACCGATTTTACGAGCAGTACTTC	CSVVGDRDRFYEQYF
NA	TRBD1	TRBV19	TRBJ2-7	TGTGCCAGTAGTATTGCCGGGACAGGGGGAACCTACGAGCAGTACTTC	CASSIAGTGGTYEQYF